This TCR beta chain was sequenced for a study of cytomegalovirus exposure and HLA in healthy donors. The PCR used 60 Vbeta and 13 Jbeta primers. Using immunoSEQ multiplex PCR, the repertoire was profiled, and TCRdb retains in-frame clones only, with some absent. The table includes 95,000 to 110,000 clones, more than 75% detected once. The receptor's source is a man younger than 40 in good health and CMV-seropositive. The sequencing sample was made of PBMCs.

CDR3 nucleotide sequence: TGTGCCAGCAGTGAAAGAGGGATCTATGGCTACACCTTC. Encoded protein: CASSERGIYGYTF. The V and J genes are TRBV6-1 and TRBJ1-2, with unresolved D. In germline, CDR1 is MNHNS, CDR2 SASEGT. Trimming stripped 2 bases from V and 4 bases from J, with 8 bases between. This CDR3 has 13 residues.